Included here is one T cell receptor (beta chain) sequence, with context. The table lists this clonotype with many counts. Its antigen remains unidentified. The record has no base qualities; no much larger clone is one base away. Trimming at the junction amounts to 7 bases on V and 2 bases on J, and the germline ends lie 8 bases apart. CDR1 ENHRY and CDR2 SYGVKD are derived from the germline V gene. The CDR3 contains 13 residues, cysteine and phenylalanine counted. Only CDR3 DNA remains: 39 bases, in frame from the first base. For repertoire sequencing, TCR beta CDR3 regions were amplified from RNA transcripts. The first round of RT-PCR was done with HTBI primers and the Qiagen OneStep RT-PCR kit, and was followed by a second round of multiplex PCR, then size selection and purification. Libraries were sequenced on an Illumina HiSeq2000 using paired-end 100 bp reads. Turning to the authors' computational methods: Reads were processed with SOAPnuke, discarding reads with adapters, uncalled bases, mean Phred below 15, or no exact constant-primer or identifier match. High-quality paired reads were merged with COPE v1.2.5. Each unique nucleotide sequence was defined as a clonotype, and clonotypes were aligned to IMGT TRB V, D and J references with MiTCR v1.1. The analysis was limited to V-J combinations with a frequency above 0.0001, which together covered roughly 99% of the repertoires. A TCR clonal expansion and chaos score per V-J combination was defined as the ratio of F50 clonal expansion to chaos observed in the TCRdist matrix. Welch's t-statistics and random forest were used to reduce features to about a dozen V-J combinations, which were fed into a naive Bayes classifier. The similarity between thyroid and blood repertoires was quantified using the Morisita-Horn index. The public reads were quality trimmed at Q25 with fastp and then assembled into clones with MiXCR by TCRdb, keeping productive beta chains. Rows are unified per CDR3 protein, each entry keeping the most common DNA and genes. The V and J calls and clone size come from TCRdb's table, not from the authors' own analysis. The sample contains some 350,000 distinct CDR3 sequences, approximately 18% of them found a single time. Together, the top ten hold 2% to 3% of the sample.

The data are from a study of Graves' ophthalmopathy and Graves' hyperthyroidism (dated by TCRdb to 2017 to 2018). About the study as a whole: Peripheral blood was collected at initial diagnosis, prior to any treatment. The study used signatures of the TCR beta repertoire to tell Graves' ophthalmopathy apart from Graves' hyperthyroidism and to predict which patients would progress to ophthalmopathy. In total, approximately 140 blood samples were TCR-sequenced: around 42 ophthalmopathy, roughly 80 hyperthyroidism and about 17 hyperthyroidism-to-ophthalmopathy patients. To explore V-J signatures that separate ophthalmopathy from hyperthyroidism, a discovery set of about a hundred patients was enrolled, consisting of about 45 with ophthalmopathy and under 65 with stable hyperthyroidism. An independent validation cohort was composed of 18 to 20 hyperthyroidism patients and about 16 patients who later progressed from hyperthyroidism to ophthalmopathy. In roughly 6 hyperthyroidism patients, T-cell repertoires of thyroid tissue and blood were compared. Following sample collection, hyperthyroidism patients were given methimazole at a starting dose of 30 mg daily, and ophthalmopathy patients were given high-dose intravenous methylprednisolone. Paper-wide results and their limitations: The 13-signature model separated ophthalmopathy from stable hyperthyroidism with approximately 90% sensitivity and around 84% specificity in cross-validation, and 80%/75% in the test set. Sample size was not predetermined statistically, and investigators were not blinded to group allocation. In validation, the model predicted ophthalmopathy progression with over 60% sensitivity and 72% to 80% specificity; fewer than 15 predicted patients were CT-confirmed with GO in a median of approximately 6.5 months. Most of the expanded thyroid clonotypes with a frequency above 0.001 were also detected in blood, and it was suggested that the thyroid immune response may be reflected by blood repertoires.

Hyperthyroidism was considered stable if no progression to ophthalmopathy occurred within 18 months of follow-up. The hyperthyroidism patients were 18 to 65 years old and newly diagnosed, with a disease duration of less than 2 months. Patients were excluded if they had other autoimmune diseases, uncontrolled infections, pregnancy or lactation. Diagnosis was based on clinical symptoms, serum thyroxine, TRAb, thyroid ultrasound and orbital computed tomography. Using Ficoll-Paque density gradient centrifugation, PBMCs were isolated from roughly 9.2 ml of fresh peripheral blood. Trizol reagent was used to extract the total RNA, and its quality was then checked on an Agilent 2100 Bioanalyzer.

The sample comprised peripheral blood. This sequence was found in an adult woman with stable Graves' hyperthyroidism. Recombination connected TRBV10-3 to TRBJ2-2, and the D gene may be TRBD1, 5 bases matching. The CDR3 corresponds to CAIKQDNTGELFF. The DNA reads as follows: TGTGCCATCAAACAGGACAACACCGGGGAGCTGTTTTTT.